This TCR beta chain is drawn from a study of cytomegalovirus exposure and HLA in healthy donors. There are 13 residues in the CDR3. CDR1 is MDHEN and CDR2 is SYDVKM in the germline V gene. Deletions cut 10 bases from V and 2 bases from J, with 12 bases between. The PCR was carried out with 60 Vbeta primers and 13 Jbeta primers. Clones were sequenced by immunoSEQ multiplex PCR, and TCRdb holds only the in-frame ones, with some missing. The sample yields 150,000 to 250,000 clones, roughly 85% seen once. This receptor was taken from a woman aged 50 to 60 in good health and CMV-seronegative. J is TRBJ1-5 and V is TRBV28; no definite D call. Sample: PBMCs. CDR3 sequence: CAIRLSGNQPQHF. DNA of the CDR3: TGTGCCATCAGGTTGAGTGGCAATCAGCCCCAGCATTTT.